Sequencing of this TCR beta chain was carried out in a study of blood T cells in healthy people across ages. From germline, CDR1 is MRHNA and CDR2 SNTAGT. The CDR3 is 16 amino acids. A J-beta primer mix and a sample-barcoded 5' primer were used in a second PCR of about 7 to 12 cycles. MiXCR, applied by TCRdb to the 5' RACE reads, yields one record per CDR3 protein. The sample shows 920,000 or so distinct CDR3 sequences, 40% to 50% of them seen only once. Sequenced input: blood. The receptor's source is a woman aged 60-75 years in good health. The chain uses TRBV6-4 and TRBJ2-1, with D unresolved. The J call is uncertain, as TRBJ2-7 better fits the DNA end. CDR3 residues: CASSDGVGSTYNEQYF. CDR3 DNA sequence: TGTGCCAGCAGTGACGGAGTAGGTAGTACCTACAATGAGCAGTACTTC.